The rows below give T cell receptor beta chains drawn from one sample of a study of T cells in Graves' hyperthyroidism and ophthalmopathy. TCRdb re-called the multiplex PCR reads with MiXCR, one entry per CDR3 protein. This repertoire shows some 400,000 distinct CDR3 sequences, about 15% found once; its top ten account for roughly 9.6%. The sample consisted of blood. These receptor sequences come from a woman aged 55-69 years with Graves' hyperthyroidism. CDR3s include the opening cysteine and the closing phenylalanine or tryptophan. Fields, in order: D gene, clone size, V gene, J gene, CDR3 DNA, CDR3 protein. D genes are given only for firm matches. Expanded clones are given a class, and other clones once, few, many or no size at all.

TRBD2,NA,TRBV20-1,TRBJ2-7,TGCAGTGTACGACTAGCGGGCGAGCAGTACTTC,CSVRLAGEQYF
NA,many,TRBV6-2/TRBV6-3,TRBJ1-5,TGTGCCAGCAGGATTAGCAATCAGCCCCAGCATTTT,CASRISNQPQHF
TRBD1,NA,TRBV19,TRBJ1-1,TGTGCCAGTCGGAAAGACAGGGTGAGGAACACTGAAGCTTTCTTT,CASRKDRVRNTEAFF
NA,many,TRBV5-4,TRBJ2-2,TGTGCCAGCAGCTTGCTCACCGGGGAGCTGTTTTTT,CASSLLTGELFF
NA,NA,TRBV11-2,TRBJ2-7,TGTGCCAGCAGCTCACCCCACGGGAGCCCTCTCCACTACGAGCAGTACTTC,CASSSPHGSPLHYEQYF
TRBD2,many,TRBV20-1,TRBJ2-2,TGCAGTGCTAGAGACCAAGCGGGAGGGTCGACCGGGGAGCTGTTTTTT,CSARDQAGGSTGELFF
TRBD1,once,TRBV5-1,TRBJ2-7,TGCGCCAGCAGCCAGGGACAGGGGGGAAACTACGAGCAGTACTTC,CASSQGQGGNYEQYF
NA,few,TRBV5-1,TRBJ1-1,TGCACCAGCAGCATCGACAGAGGGACTGAAGCTTTCTTT,CTSSIDRGTEAFF
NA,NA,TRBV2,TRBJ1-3,TGTGCCAGCAGTGGAGCGGGGGGCATCGGAAACACCATATATTTT,CASSGAGGIGNTIYF
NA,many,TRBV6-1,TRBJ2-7,TGTGCCTTGGGAAGCTTAATCTCCTACGAGCAGTACTTC,CALGSLISYEQYF
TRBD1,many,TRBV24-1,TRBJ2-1,TGTGCCACCAGTGATTTGGTTGGGGACAGGGCCCGCGGGAATCCCTACAATGAGCAGTTCTTC,CATSDLVGDRARGNPYNEQFF
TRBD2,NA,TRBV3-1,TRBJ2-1,TGTGCCAGCAGTTCCACTAGCGGGAGTAACCACAATGAGCAGTTCTTC,CASSSTSGSNHNEQFF
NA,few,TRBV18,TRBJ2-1,TGTGCCAGCTCACGAACGGAGGGCGCGGGGCAGTTCTTC,CASSRTEGAGQFF
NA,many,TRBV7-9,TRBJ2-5,TGTGCCAGCAGCTTAAATGGTTACCAAGAGACCCAGTACTTC,CASSLNGYQETQYF
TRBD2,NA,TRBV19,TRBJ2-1,TGTGCCAGTAGTTCTCGAGTGTTGACTAGCGGAGCCTACAATGAGCAGTTCTTC,CASSSRVLTSGAYNEQFF
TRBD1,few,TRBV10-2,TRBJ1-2,TGCGCCAGCGCGAACCGGGACAGGGGATTTGGCTACACCTTC,CASANRDRGFGYTF
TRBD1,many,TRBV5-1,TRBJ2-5,TGCGCCAGCAGCCTTCAACAGGGGGTGGAGACCCAGTACTTC,CASSLQQGVETQYF
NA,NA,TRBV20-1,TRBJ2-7,TGCAGTGCTCGGACCAAGACCTACGAGCAGTACTTC,CSARTKTYEQYF
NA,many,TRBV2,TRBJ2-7,TGTGCCAGCAGAGGACCTTTCTCCTACGAGCAGTACTTC,CASRGPFSYEQYF
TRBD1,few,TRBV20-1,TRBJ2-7,TGCAGTGCTAATCTACTGGGACAGGGGGCCTACGAGCAGTACTTC,CSANLLGQGAYEQYF
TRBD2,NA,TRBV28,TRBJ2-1,TGTGCCAGTGGAGCGGGAGGGAGCTCCTACAATGAGCAGTTCTTC,CASGAGGSSYNEQFF
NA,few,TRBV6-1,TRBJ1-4,TGTGCCAGGGGAACCCGATTGAGGGAAAAACTGTTTTTT,CARGTRLREKLFF
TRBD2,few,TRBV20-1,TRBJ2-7,TGCAGTGCAAGGGGCGGGAGCCCCTTCTACGAGCAGTACTTC,CSARGGSPFYEQYF
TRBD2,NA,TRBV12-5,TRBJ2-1,TGTGCTAGTGGTTTGGGGCGGGAGTGGAGTGGGCAGTTCTTC,CASGLGREWSGQFF
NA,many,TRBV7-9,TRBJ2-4,TGTGCCAGCAGCCCAACGAACGGGTACATTCAGTACTTC,CASSPTNGYIQYF
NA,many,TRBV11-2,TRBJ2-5,TGTGCCAGCAGCTCCGGGACTCCCTTGTTGGGGACCCAGTACTTC,CASSSGTPLLGTQYF
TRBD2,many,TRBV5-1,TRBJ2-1,TGCGCCAGCAGCACGGGGACTAGCGGGGAATACAATGAGCAGTTCTTC,CASSTGTSGEYNEQFF
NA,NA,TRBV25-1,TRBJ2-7,TGTGCCAGCAGTCCTCATCGTGGGCAGGGCAACTACGAGCAGTACTTC,CASSPHRGQGNYEQYF
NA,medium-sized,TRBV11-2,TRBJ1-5,TGTGCCAGCAGCTTAGAAGGATACAATCAGCCCCAGCATTTT,CASSLEGYNQPQHF
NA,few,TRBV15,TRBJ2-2,TGTGCCACCAGCAGAGATCGAGATGCCCCAGGGATGACTTCCGGGGAGCTGTTTTTT,CATSRDRDAPGMTSGELFF
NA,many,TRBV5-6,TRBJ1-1,TGTGCCAGCAGCTTGTTACAGTTGGGGGTGAACACTGAAGCTTTCTTT,CASSLLQLGVNTEAFF
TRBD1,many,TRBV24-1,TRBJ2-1,TGTGCCACCAGTAACACCGGGACAGCCTACAATGAGCAGTTCTTC,CATSNTGTAYNEQFF
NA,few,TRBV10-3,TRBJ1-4,TGTGCCATCAGCCCCGGACAGAGTTCAACTAATGAAAAACTGTTTTTT,CAISPGQSSTNEKLFF
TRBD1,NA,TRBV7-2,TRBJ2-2,TGTGCCAGCAGCATTAATACAGGGGCCACCGGGGAGCTGTTTTTT,CASSINTGATGELFF
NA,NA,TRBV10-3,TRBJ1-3,TGTGCCACCCTGTCCGACTCTGGAAACACCATATATTTT,CATLSDSGNTIYF
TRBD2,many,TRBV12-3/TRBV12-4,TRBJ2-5,TGTGCCAGCAGTTTCACTAGCGGGACGGAGACCCAGTACTTC,CASSFTSGTETQYF
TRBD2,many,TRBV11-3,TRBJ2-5,TGTGCCAGCAGCCCATGGGGACTAGCGGGAGGAGAGACCCAGTACTTC,CASSPWGLAGGETQYF
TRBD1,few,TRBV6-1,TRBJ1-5,TGTGCCAGCAATCTGGGACAGGGGTACAATCAGCCCCAGCATTTT,CASNLGQGYNQPQHF
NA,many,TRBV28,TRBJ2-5,TGTGCCAGCAGTATAGCGTCTCTTGGGGCAGAGACCCAGTACTTC,CASSIASLGAETQYF
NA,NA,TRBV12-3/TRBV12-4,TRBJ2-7,TGTGCCAGCGCAGGGAACCGCTACGAGCAGTACTTC,CASAGNRYEQYF
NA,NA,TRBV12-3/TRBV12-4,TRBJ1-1,TGTGCCAGCAGTTTGACCGGAACGACTGTAGCTTTCTTT,CASSLTGTTVAFF
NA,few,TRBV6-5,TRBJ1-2,TGTGCCAGCAGTTACTCGAACGCTGAGTATGGCTACACCTTC,CASSYSNAEYGYTF
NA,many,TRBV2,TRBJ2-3,TGTGCCAGCAGCCACTATGCAGATACGCAGTATTTT,CASSHYADTQYF
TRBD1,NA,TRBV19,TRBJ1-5,TGTGCCAGTAACCAGGACAGGGGCGATCAGCCCCAGCATTTT,CASNQDRGDQPQHF
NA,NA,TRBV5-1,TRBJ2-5,TGCGCCAGCAGCTTGTATGAGGGGGAAGAGACCCAGTACTTC,CASSLYEGEETQYF
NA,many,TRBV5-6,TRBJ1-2,TGTGCCAGCAGCTTCGTCGAGACAAACTATGGCTACACCTTC,CASSFVETNYGYTF
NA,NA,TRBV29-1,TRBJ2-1,TGCAGCGTTGACGGTAGCATCGGTGAGCAGTTCTTC,CSVDGSIGEQFF
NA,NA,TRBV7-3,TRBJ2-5,TGTGCCAGCAGTAACTACCAAGAGACCCAGTACTTC,CASSNYQETQYF
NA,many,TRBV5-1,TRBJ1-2,TGCGCCAGCAGCTGGGAGGGCGATGGCTACACCTTC,CASSWEGDGYTF
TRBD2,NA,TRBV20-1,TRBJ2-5,TGCAGTGCTAGGCGCGGGAGGTCCCAAGAGACCCAGTACTTC,CSARRGRSQETQYF
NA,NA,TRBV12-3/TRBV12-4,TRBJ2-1,TGTGCCAGCAGTTTAGGGCCCTCGGGGGCGTACAATGAGCAGTTCTTC,CASSLGPSGAYNEQFF
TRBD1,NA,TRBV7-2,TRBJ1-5,TGTGCCAGCAGCTCCGTGGGGGACAGGAGTCAGCCCCAGCATTTT,CASSSVGDRSQPQHF